The 18 T cell receptor beta chains listed next were all sequenced from one sample in a study of T cells expressing NK-cell markers. One entry per CDR3 protein, without DNA, is what TCRdb gives after re-calling the 5' RACE reads. The sample includes 150,000 to 200,000 distinct CDR3 sequences. Sequencing used blood T cells: a sorted CD56 or NKG2C T cell subset, CD4+ or CD8+ T cells, or bulk PBMC T cells (not recorded which). The receptors come from a man aged 18 to 69 in good health.

This chain uses TRBV9 with TRBJ2-2; absent DNA, TCRdb's TRBD1 call cannot be checked. The CDR3 runs 15 residues. Per the germline V gene, CDR1 is SGDLS and CDR2 is YYNGEE. CDR3 amino acids: CASSLGQPNTGELFF.

CDR3: CAGYGGAKSHEQFF. The gene calls are TRBV23-1 and TRBJ2-1; TCRdb returns TRBD1, unconfirmable since there is no DNA. TRBV23-1 is an ORF, and what it does is uncertain. The CDR3 is 14 amino acids.

The rearrangement uses TRBV6-5 and TRBJ1-2. Germline CDR1 and CDR2: MNHEY and SVGAGI. The CDR3 has 13 residues. The chain's CDR3 is CASRYRIRDGYTF.

V and J are TRBV3-1 and TRBJ2-1; the D call from TCRdb, TRBD2, cannot be confirmed without DNA. Per the germline V gene, CDR1 is LGHDT and CDR2 is YNNKEL (reference sequence). This CDR3 is 15 amino acids long. CDR3 region: CASSQVAGALGEQFF.

The chain is built from TRBV7-9 and TRBJ2-7; TCRdb reports TRBD1, a call that lacks DNA to check it against. The germline V gene has CDR1 SEHNR and CDR2 FQNEAQ (reference sequence). The CDR3 totals 15 residues. CDR3 protein: CASSLWTGGDYEQYF. The whole variable domain, filled in from reference TRBV7-9 and TRBJ2-7, reads DTGVSQNPRHKITKRGQNVTFRCDPISEHNRLYWYRQTLGQGPEFLTYFQNEAQLEKSRLLSDRFSAERPKGSFSTLEIQRTEQGDSAMYLCASSLWTGGDYEQYFGPGTRLTVT.

The rearrangement joins TRBV2 to TRBJ2-1; TCRdb's assignment of TRBD1 cannot be checked, as there is no DNA. The CDR3 runs 13 residues. Germline CDR1 and CDR2: SNHLY and FYNNEI. CDR3 loop: CASDGTGYNEQFF.

The V gene is TRBV4-1, the J gene TRBJ1-3. Germline CDR1 is MGHRA and CDR2 is YSYEKL. This CDR3 contains 15 residues. The CDR3 reads CASSQDSGLRAAGYF.

The chain employs TRBV5-1 and TRBJ1-5; TCRdb lists TRBD1, though no DNA is available to test this call. Looked up from germline, CDR1 is SGHRS and CDR2 is YFSETQ. The CDR3 totals 15 residues. The CDR3 is CASSPDSYPNQPQHF.

The gene calls are TRBV15 and TRBJ1-5; checking the TCRdb D call of TRBD1 is not possible without DNA. Germline V gives CDR1 LNHNV, CDR2 YYDKDF (reference sequence). The CDR3 is 14 amino acids. CDR3 residues: CATSNGADDQPQHF.

The rearrangement links TRBV10-1 to TRBJ2-7; there is no DNA to check the TCRdb D call of TRBD2. Per the germline V gene, CDR1 is WNHNN and CDR2 is SYGVQD (reference sequence). CDR3 size: 15 residues. The CDR3: CASRGDQGTAEEQYF.

This rearrangement joins TRBV7-8 to TRBJ2-7. CDR3 size: 16 residues. Germline values: CDR1 SGHVS, CDR2 FQNEAQ. The CDR3 spells CASSLSSSRQIYEQYF.

The chain is built from TRBV7-9 and TRBJ1-1. This CDR3 has 15 amino acids. Germline CDR1 and CDR2: SEHNR and FQNEAQ (reference sequence). CDR3 region: CASSSGAKPNTEAFF.

The chain carries TRBV20-1 and TRBJ2-7; TCRdb names TRBD1, which stays unverified in the absence of DNA. Germline V gene data show CDR1 as DFQATT and CDR2 as SNEGSKA (reference sequence). CDR3 size: 16 residues. CDR3 amino acids: CSARGGGGTHPYEQYF.

The chain couples TRBV7-2 to TRBJ2-1; there is no DNA to check the TCRdb D call of TRBD2. This CDR3 is 12 amino acids long. Looked up from germline, CDR1 is SGHTA and CDR2 is FQGNSA. The CDR3 protein is CASSPVPSEQFF.

The chain couples TRBV27 to TRBJ2-7. Germline CDR1 reads MNHEY; CDR2 reads SMNVEV (reference sequence). This CDR3 region has 12 residues. CDR3 protein: CASSLTGHEQYF.

V usage is TRBV6-1 and J usage is TRBJ2-7; without DNA, the TCRdb call of TRBD2 cannot be checked. CDR3 length: 14 residues. CDR1 and CDR2 (germline): MNHNS, SASEGT. CDR3 region: CASSWTTAGDEQYF.

CDR3 protein: CASSYVTGNTEAFF. The chain joins TRBV6-5 to TRBJ1-1; the TRBD1 assignment by TCRdb is unverifiable without DNA. Germline assignment: CDR1 MNHEY and CDR2 SVGAGI. This CDR3 contains 14 residues.

J is TRBJ2-1 and V is TRBV19; the D gene TCRdb calls, TRBD2, cannot be checked with no DNA. This CDR3 comprises 16 residues. In germline, CDR1 is LNHDA, CDR2 SQIVND (reference sequence). CDR3 residues: CASSTIERGIYNEQFF.